This T cell receptor beta chain was documented in a study of shared clonotypes between healthy human individuals (dated by TCRdb to 2020 to 2021). Describing the broader study: The cohort included three men and a couple of women between 18 and 49 years of age. Per donor, leukapheresis produced somewhere between about 0.85 and 10 billion PBMCs. To estimate repertoire size and how much clonotype sharing occurs between individuals, the study deeply sequenced the blood TCR repertoires of roughly 5 healthy adults. For each donor, CD4 naive and CD4 memory were each run on three plates, CD8 naive on two plates, and CD8 memory on one plate. Libraries were prepared and TCR repertoires were sequenced by different laboratories using diverse techniques, in order to increase sequencing depth and limit assay-specific biases.

Concerning this clone itself: What antigen it recognizes has not been identified. Nothing much larger sits one base from this clone, and base qualities are not available.

Using the deep immunoSEQ assay, multiplex PCR amplified TCR CDR3 regions from genomic DNA. Extracted genomic DNA from each cell subset was spread evenly across all wells of several immunoSEQ 96-well plates, with each plate serving as a replicate. For sorted subsets, each replicate PCR was loaded with 200 ng genomic DNA, equivalent to 25,000 to 30,000 T cell genomes. Purified libraries were measured with a Qubit 3.0 fluorometer, size-checked on a Bioanalyzer 2100, and measured again with the KAPA Library Quantification kit. Each immunoSEQ 96-well plate was sequenced on its own single-read 150-cycle Illumina NextSeq 550 flow cell. The paper's processing steps were these. Because the immunoSEQ output included only junctional sequences and no quality scores, the filtering could not be the same as the filtering used for full-length reads. Sequences were annotated with PyIR, a Python wrapper for IgBLAST v1.9, and V/J genes and CDR3 were assigned using IMGT germline references. Reads with weak V/J assignments (E-value above 1e-6), missing CDR3, stop codons, out-of-frame junctions, or ambiguous translated residues were removed. A V3J clonotype was defined by an identical inferred V gene, J gene, and CDR3 amino acid sequence. The percentage overlap between two repertoires was calculated by dividing the number of shared unique clonotypes by the size of the smaller repertoire. RTK rarefaction, the Chao1 estimator, and Recon v2.1 estimates of unobserved clonotypes were used to assess repertoire richness. For all TCRbeta clonotypes obtained by the gDNA method from four donors, generation probabilities were computed with OLGA. Here the immuneACCESS table is served through TCRdb, limited to in-frame sequences with V and J called. Missing clones are a known gap in these copies; in checked studies unresolved V genes cover under half, and the rest lacks a known reason. V and J calls and clone size come straight from that table; D and trimming were deduced from the DNA. The sample table records about 1.1 million clones; roughly 77% of these occur just once. Roughly 0.82% of the sample rests with the top ten.

The donors were healthy, HIV-negative adults who had no recently reported acute infections or vaccinations. Every donor was a Caucasian adult living in Nashville, Tennessee, USA. CD4+ T cells were enriched by magnetic negative selection; naive cells were then positively selected on CD45RA, and the negative fraction formed the memory subset. After blood collection by leukapheresis, PBMCs were isolated using Ficoll-Histopaque density gradient centrifugation and then cryopreserved in the vapor phase of liquid nitrogen. Analytical flow cytometry was used to check the purity and quantity of every magnetically sorted T cell population. Genomic DNA was isolated from every sorted fraction and measured by UV absorbance on a Nanodrop 2000c. The CDR3 starts with the cysteine, ends with the phenylalanine, and has 15 residues. The entry retains the CDR3 DNA only, 45 bases that are in frame from base 1. The germline V gene encodes CDR1 MGHRA and CDR2 YSYEKL. Ends trimmed: V by 0 bases, J by 6 bases; bases unmatched to a gene: 4.

Beyond this particular receptor, the publication reports: Clonotypes shared by all four sorted-subset donors showed higher generation probabilities than non-shared clonotypes. Pairwise subsampling indicated that sequencing depth was expected to affect the degree of clonotype sharing among donors. Rarefaction of sorted-subset datasets indicated incomplete sequencing despite the large sequencing depth. When a handful of donors were compared, the shared fraction of clonotypes was about 5.4% for naive CD4, approximately 3.5% for naive CD8, 2% to 2.5% for memory CD4, and 0.3% to 0.5% for memory CD8. Estimated clonotype richness was generally larger for naive than for memory subsets. Sampling was restricted to blood, and TCR repertoires in tissues likely differ from the TCR repertoires found in blood. The genetic and exposure-history diversity represented was limited by the small number of donors.

The sequenced sample was memory CD4+ T cells from PBMCs. In light of the paper, this sample's cell subset or site label describes: CD45RA-negative fraction. The rearranged chain carries TRBV4-1 and TRBJ2-7; 11 middle bases align to TRBD2. The TCR originated in a man aged 18 to 29 in good health. Some clones in this sample may be carry-over from other donors' samples. The bases are TGCGCCAGCAGCCAAGATAGCCTAGCGGGAGGCGAGCAGTACTTC. The encoded protein is CASSQDSLAGGEQYF.